The 15 T cell receptor beta chains in this list originate from one sample, sequenced in a study of cytomegalovirus exposure and HLA in healthy donors. Method: immunoSEQ multiplex PCR; TCRdb's copy keeps in-frame clones and lacks some. The sample records approximately 120,000 clones, about nine tenths being singletons. The specimen sequenced was PBMCs. These receptor sequences come from a woman younger than 30 in good health and CMV-seronegative.

The V and J genes are TRBV6-1 and TRBJ2-7; TRBD2 matches at 11 bases. V dropped 2 bases and J dropped 2; count of bases not matched to a gene: 2. The germline CDR1 and CDR2 sequences are MNHNS and SASEGT. This CDR3 region has 15 residues. CDR3 protein: CASSERTSGPYEQYF. The CDR3 bases are TGTGCCAGCAGTGAAAGGACTAGCGGGCCCTACGAGCAGTACTTC.

Worth noting for this clone: Other nucleotide sequences in the sample specify the same CDR3. The chain employs TRBV30 and TRBJ2-5; D gene ambiguous. Germline V gene sequence: CDR1 GTSNPN, CDR2 SVGIG (reference sequence). V dropped 0 bases and J dropped 2 bases, with 4 bases sitting between them. The CDR3 is 12 residues long. The CDR3 region is CAWSVSQETQYF. DNA for the CDR3: TGTGCCTGGAGTGTATCACAAGAGACCCAGTACTTC.

The chain has TRBV7-8 and TRBJ2-3; 15 bases align to TRBD2. The CDR3 covers 15 residues. The V gene end was trimmed by 0 bases and the J gene end by 11 bases; junction bases not matched to a gene: 3. CDR1 SGHVS and CDR2 FQNEAQ come from the germline V gene. Here the CDR3 reads CASSLARTSGGGQYF. The CDR3 DNA reads as TGTGCCAGCAGCTTAGCAAGGACTAGCGGGGGGGGGCAGTATTTT.

The V gene is TRBV7-9, the J gene TRBJ1-5, with D unclear. V lost 2 bases and J lost 5, with 7 bases in between. This CDR3 comprises 13 residues. Per germline, CDR1 SEHNR and CDR2 FQNEAQ (reference sequence). The CDR3 DNA reads TGTGCCAGCAGCTTAAGCCTGGATCAGCCCCAGCATTTT. It translates to CASSLSLDQPQHF.

This sequence joins TRBV5-1 and TRBJ1-5, with no clear D. Between the trimmed V and J ends, which lost 0 bases and 4 bases, there was a span of 5 bases. The germline V gene has CDR1 SGHRS and CDR2 YFSETQ. This CDR3 has 13 residues. The DNA for the CDR3 is TGCGCCAGCAGCTTGGCGGGGAATCAGCCCCAGCATTTT. Translation gives CASSLAGNQPQHF.

As regards this clone: Other DNA sequences from this sample encode an identical CDR3 as well. V is TRBV5-1 and J is TRBJ2-7; D is perhaps TRBD2 (5 bases). Trimming stripped 0 bases from V and 3 bases from J, with 13 bases between. This CDR3 comprises 15 residues. Germline assignment: CDR1 SGHRS and CDR2 YFSETQ. The CDR3 DNA sequence: TGCGCCAGCAGCTTGGGGACTTTCCTTAGCTACGAGCAGTACTTC. Protein product: CASSLGTFLSYEQYF.

The chain joins TRBV5-6 to TRBJ2-7; 11 positions agree with TRBD2. The CDR3 is 17 residues long. After removal of 4 bases from V and 0 bases from J, the junction contained 9 bases not matched to a gene. Germline V gives CDR1 SGHDT, CDR2 YYEEEE. CDR3 in amino acids: CASSHTTSGMSSYEQYF. The CDR3 bases are TGTGCCAGCAGCCATACGACTAGCGGGATGAGCTCCTACGAGCAGTACTTC.

J is TRBJ2-1 and V is TRBV4-1, with 8 bases lining up with TRBD2. The CDR3 has 17 residues. Trimming at V came to 3 bases and at J to 5 bases, leaving 12 bases not matched to a gene. Germline assignment: CDR1 MGHRA and CDR2 YSYEKL. The CDR3 DNA reads as TGCGCCAGCAGCCAGCCCGGACGGGGGCGGGAGGACAATGAGCAGTTCTTC. Residues: CASSQPGRGREDNEQFF.

This rearrangement joins TRBV14 to TRBJ2-7, with 12 bases lining up with TRBD1. This CDR3 has 15 amino acids. Germline V gives CDR1 SGHDN, CDR2 FVKESK. V lost 4 bases, J lost 7 bases, and 8 bases stayed unmatched. CDR3 residues: CASSLAGTGGGEQYF. In DNA, the CDR3 is TGTGCCAGCAGCCTAGCCGGGACAGGGGGCGGGGAGCAGTACTTC.

The V call is TRBV4-1, the J call TRBJ1-4; D unclear. The CDR3 is 12 amino acids. The V gene lost 0 bases and the J gene lost 7 bases, with 3 bases spanning the gap. Germline V gene data show CDR1 as MGHRA and CDR2 as YSYEKL. The CDR3 region is CASSQDSEKLFF. CDR3 bases: TGCGCCAGCAGCCAAGACAGTGAAAAACTGTTTTTT.

This chain connects TRBV15 to TRBJ2-3, with TRBD1 as a possible D gene (5 bases). Germline values: CDR1 LNHNV, CDR2 YYDKDF (reference sequence). V was clipped by 5 bases and J by 2 bases, with 20 bases between them. This CDR3 spans 17 amino acids. The CDR3 DNA follows: TGTGCCACCAGCGGCTGGACAAAAAGTTCGAACACAGATACGCAGTATTTT. Translating gives CATSGWTKSSNTDTQYF. Together with reference TRBV15 and TRBJ2-3, the CDR3 gives the full variable domain: DAMVIQNPRYQVTQFGKPVTLSCSQTLNHNVMYWYQQKSSQAPKLLFHYYDKDFNNEADTPDNFQSRRPNTSFCFLDIRSPGLGDTAMYLCATSGWTKSSNTDTQYFGPGTRLTVL.

With regard to this clone: At one end, the junction sequence differs from germline, possibly due to a read error. This chain links TRBV29-1 with TRBJ2-7; D ambiguous. This CDR3 region has 11 residues. CDR1 and CDR2 (germline): SQVTM, ANQGSEA. CDR3 sequence: CSVAVGPMLHF. The CDR3 DNA is TGCAGCGTCGCCGTTGGCCCCATGTTGCACTTC.

This clone was counted once. The chain employs TRBV5-1 and TRBJ1-1, with a tentative D call TRBD1 (6 bases). Trimming left V 0 bases short and J 1 base short, with 7 bases between. The CDR3 loop spans 14 amino acids. Germline assignment: CDR1 SGHRS and CDR2 YFSETQ. The CDR3 loop is CASSLGQANTEAFF. For the CDR3, the DNA is TGCGCCAGCAGCTTGGGACAGGCGAACACTGAAGCTTTCTTT.

The rearrangement joins TRBV5-1 to TRBJ2-5; 8 positions agree with TRBD2. The CDR3 totals 18 residues. J was trimmed by 0 bases and V by 3 bases; bases with no gene match: 13. Germline V CDR1 and CDR2: SGHRS, YFSETQ. In DNA, the CDR3 is TGCGCCAGCAGCTGGTCAGCGGGGGTGACCTCGTACCAAGAGACCCAGTACTTC. Translation: CASSWSAGVTSYQETQYF.

The V call is TRBV19, the J call TRBJ2-1; 10 nucleotides match TRBD1. The CDR3 loop spans 12 amino acids. The germline V gene encodes CDR1 LNHDA and CDR2 SQIVND (reference sequence). Trimming took 9 bases from V and 8 from J; bases not matched to a gene: 4. CDR3 in DNA: TGTGCCAGCCGGGACAGGGGCTATGAGCAGTTCTTC. Translated, it gives CASRDRGYEQFF.